A selection of T cell receptor beta chains follows, all from one sample in a study of OX40 agonist ivuxolimab in advanced cancers. The protocol was immunoSEQ multiplex PCR, while the TCRdb copy is restricted to in-frame clones and leaves out a portion. The table lists 60,000 to 80,000 clones, 70% to 85% of them singletons. The specimen was CD4+ or CD8+ T cells sorted from blood, collected in a trial of the OX40 agonist ivuxolimab. The receptor source for this set is an adult with an advanced solid tumor such as melanoma, head and neck, liver or kidney cancer. Each CDR3 is given with its conserved first and last residue. Fields, in order: D gene, V gene, J gene, clone size, CDR3 DNA, CDR3 protein. A D gene is named only where the DNA matches it firmly. Where a row states a size, it is once, few, many or the class of an expanded clone; other rows omit it.

TRBD1,TRBV11-1,TRBJ1-2,-,TGTGCCAGCAGCTTGGTAGGACAGGGAGATGGCTACACCTTC,CASSLVGQGDGYTF
-,TRBV5-1,TRBJ1-1,once,TGCGCCAGCAGCTGGTGGGCAGAGAACACTGAAGCTTTCTTT,CASSWWAENTEAFF
-,TRBV19,TRBJ1-4,once,TGTGCCAGTAGCCTCCGGACAGTGGAAAAACTGTTTTTT,CASSLRTVEKLFF
-,TRBV7-2,TRBJ1-5,many,TGTGCCAGCAGCTTAAACGGGATGTCCCAGCCCCAGCATTTT,CASSLNGMSQPQHF
-,TRBV6-5,TRBJ1-2,-,TGTGCCAGCAGTTACTCGGAATTCTATGGCTACACCTTC,CASSYSEFYGYTF
TRBD1,TRBV6-5,TRBJ2-7,-,TGTGCCAGCAGTTACTGGACAGGTGCCTCCACCTACGAGCAGTACTTC,CASSYWTGASTYEQYF
TRBD1,TRBV19,TRBJ1-5,-,TGTGCCAGTAGTTTCCAGGGGGGAAACGGGCATTTT,CASSFQGGNGHF
-,TRBV9,TRBJ2-6,few,TGTGCCAGCAGCGCACAGAGCTCTGGGGCCAACGTCCTGACTTTC,CASSAQSSGANVLTF
-,TRBV6-1,TRBJ1-1,once,TGTGCCAGCAGAGAAGGACAGAATTCGAACACTGAAGCTTTCTTT,CASREGQNSNTEAFF
-,TRBV18,TRBJ2-5,-,TGTGCCAGCACGCAGCGATCGGGGTGGGAGGAAGAGACCCAGTACTTC,CASTQRSGWEEETQYF
-,TRBV15,TRBJ1-4,-,TGTGCCACCAGCAGAGATCGGACAGCGGGTGAAAAACTGTTTTTT,CATSRDRTAGEKLFF
TRBD1,TRBV19,TRBJ1-2,-,TGTGCCAGTAGTACGACAGGGGATTGGCATGGCTACACCTTC,CASSTTGDWHGYTF
TRBD1,TRBV27,TRBJ2-4,-,TGTGCCAGCAGTTTATCGACAGGGACCCTAGCCAAAAACATTCAGTACTTC,CASSLSTGTLAKNIQYF
TRBD1,TRBV4-1,TRBJ2-2,-,TGCGCCAGCAGCCCCGGAGGGTCGGGGACAGGGATCACCGGGGAGCTGTTTTTT,CASSPGGSGTGITGELFF
-,TRBV19,TRBJ2-7,few,TGTGCCAGTAGTGTCGGGCCTCTGGGCGAGCAGTACTTC,CASSVGPLGEQYF
-,TRBV7-9,TRBJ2-5,-,TGTGCCAGCAGCCCCTTCGGGGCGGATGAGACCCAGTACTTC,CASSPFGADETQYF